The source of this T cell receptor (beta chain) is a study of control samples from healthy donors and cancer patients. The CDR3 loop spans 12 amino acids. Trimming pared 4 bases from V and 7 bases from J, leaving 11 bases between. Germline values: CDR1 LGHDT, CDR2 YNNKEL (reference sequence). The method was immunoSEQ multiplex PCR; TCRdb's version includes in-frame clones alone and lacks a portion of them. The sample carries 120,000 to 150,000 clones, about 90% recorded once. Sequenced: blood. This chain uses TRBV3-1 (or the pseudogene TRBV3-2) with TRBJ2-7; D is unclear. The sequence derives from a man aged 18 to 30 in good health. The CDR3 DNA reads as TGTGCCAGCAGCCTAGGCCCAAGAGAGCAGTACTTC. Translation gives CASSLGPREQYF.